The rows below give T cell receptor beta chains drawn from one sample of a study of blood T cell repertoires in COVID-19. Data came from immunoSEQ multiplex PCR; TCRdb stores just in-frame clones and leaves some out. In the table there are approximately 200,000 clones, approximately 79% of which are singletons. Sequencing input: peripheral blood. These receptors came from a woman aged 50 to 60 with acute or convalescent COVID-19. The CDR3 runs from the conserved cysteine through the conserved F or W. D genes are given only for firm matches. Size values are once, few and many counts, or a class for expanded clones, and some rows have none.

TRBD1	TRBV30	TRBJ1-4	NA	CAWSVPTGVREKLFF	TGTGCCTGGAGTGTACCGACAGGGGTTCGTGAAAAACTGTTTTTT
NA	TRBV7-2	TRBJ1-6	once	CASSFLPGYNSPLHF	TGTGCCAGCAGCTTCCTACCAGGTTATAATTCACCCCTCCACTTT
TRBD1	TRBV7-2	TRBJ1-2	NA	CASSSSVTGTFNYGYTF	TGTGCCAGCAGCTCCTCCGTGACAGGGACATTTAACTATGGCTACACCTTC
TRBD1	TRBV6-5	TRBJ1-5	NA	CASSYRGPDQPQHF	TGTGCCAGCAGTTACAGGGGGCCAGATCAGCCCCAGCATTTT
NA	TRBV28	TRBJ1-3	few	CASSPHGGRVGNTIYF	TGTGCCAGCAGTCCCCACGGTGGGAGGGTTGGAAACACCATATATTTT
NA	TRBV4-3	TRBJ1-5	NA	CASSQGGGSNQPQHF	TGCGCCAGCAGCCAAGGAGGGGGTAGCAATCAGCCCCAGCATTTT
TRBD1	TRBV29-1	TRBJ1-2	NA	CSVDRDRATNYGYTF	TGCAGCGTTGATAGGGACAGAGCTACTAACTATGGCTACACCTTC
TRBD2	TRBV5-4	TRBJ2-1	few	CASSSGTTSNNEQFF	TGTGCCAGCAGCTCCGGGACTACATCGAACAATGAGCAGTTCTTC
NA	TRBV20-1	TRBJ2-7	NA	CSLSRDYEQYF	TGCAGTCTTTCCAGGGACTACGAGCAGTACTTC
NA	TRBV30	TRBJ1-5	NA	CAWSTGNQPQHF	TGTGCCTGGAGTACAGGGAATCAGCCCCAGCATTTT
NA	TRBV5-4	TRBJ2-7	once	CASSFHSYEQYF	TGTGCCAGCAGCTTCCACAGCTACGAGCAGTACTTC
NA	TRBV4-2	TRBJ1-4	NA	CASSQDITATNEKLFF	TGTGCCAGCAGCCAAGATATAACAGCAACTAATGAAAAACTGTTTTTT
NA	TRBV10-3	TRBJ1-6	NA	CAIRGTPNSPLHF	TGTGCCATCAGGGGGACTCCCAATTCACCCCTCCACTTT
TRBD1	TRBV4-3	TRBJ2-3	NA	CASSQDGTGDPDTQYF	TGCGCCAGCAGCCAAGACGGGACAGGAGACCCAGATACGCAGTATTTT
TRBD1	TRBV6-5	TRBJ1-6	NA	CASSTRTGRRSPLHF	TGTGCCAGCAGTACCCGGACAGGGAGGCGTTCACCCCTCCACTTT
TRBD1	TRBV6-5	TRBJ2-7	NA	CASSYSRTGGYEQYF	TGTGCCAGCAGTTATTCACGGACAGGGGGCTACGAGCAGTACTTC
TRBD1	TRBV5-6	TRBJ1-2	many	CASSVPRTGGVYGYTF	TGTGCCAGCAGTGTCCCACGGACAGGGGGCGTCTATGGCTACACCTTC
NA	TRBV30	TRBJ2-1	NA	CAWSYYDEQFF	TGTGCCTGGAGTTACTATGATGAGCAGTTCTTC
NA	TRBV15	TRBJ1-1	NA	CATSSKDSLNTEAFF	TGTGCCACCAGCAGCAAGGACAGCCTGAACACTGAAGCTTTCTTT
NA	TRBV6-1	TRBJ1-6	NA	CASSERTDKPNSPLHF	TGTGCCAGCAGTGAACGGACAGACAAACCTAATTCACCCCTCCACTTT
NA	TRBV6-6	TRBJ1-4	NA	CASSRNSYRQLSGPNEKLFF	TGTGCCAGCAGTCGCAACTCTTATAGACAGCTCTCTGGGCCTAATGAAAAACTGTTTTTT
TRBD1	TRBV6-5	TRBJ1-2	NA	CASSYSGTGGWGYTF	TGTGCCAGCAGTTACTCCGGGACAGGGGGCTGGGGCTACACCTTC
TRBD1	TRBV30	TRBJ2-5	NA	CAWSVRTGGQGTQYF	TGTGCCTGGAGTGTACGTACAGGGGGGCAGGGGACCCAGTACTTC
TRBD1	TRBV7-2	TRBJ1-6	few	CASSLRTGSSYNSPLHF	TGTGCCAGCAGCTTAAGGACAGGGAGCTCCTATAATTCACCCCTCCACTTT
NA	TRBV3-1/TRBV3-2	TRBJ2-7	few	CASSRGYSSYEQYF	TGTGCCAGCAGCAGAGGGTATAGCTCCTACGAGCAGTACTTC
NA	TRBV2	TRBJ2-7	NA	CAGRGEVPYEQYF	TGTGCCGGGCGCGGGGAGGTCCCCTACGAGCAGTACTTC
TRBD1	TRBV30	TRBJ1-2	once	CAWMDRGRGEGYTF	TGTGCCTGGATGGACAGGGGGCGGGGTGAGGGCTACACCTTC
TRBD2	TRBV28	TRBJ2-7	NA	CASNSLMGLAGFEQYF	TGTGCCAGCAACTCACTGATGGGACTAGCGGGATTTGAGCAGTACTTC
NA	TRBV7-8	TRBJ2-7	few	CASSSTRSTYEQYF	TGTGCCAGCAGCTCCACCAGGTCAACCTACGAGCAGTACTTC
TRBD1	TRBV30	TRBJ1-1	NA	CAWSPTGARMNTEAFF	TGTGCCTGGAGTCCAACAGGGGCGCGCATGAACACTGAAGCTTTCTTT
NA	TRBV5-5	TRBJ2-7	NA	CASSPRAGGFNEQYF	TGTGCCAGCAGCCCGAGGGCAGGGGGGTTTAACGAGCAGTACTTC
TRBD2	TRBV19	TRBJ2-7	NA	CASSMRLAGPYEQYF	TGTGCCAGTAGTATGAGGCTAGCGGGACCCTACGAGCAGTACTTC
TRBD1	TRBV28	TRBJ1-1	NA	CASSSGQLMNTEAFF	TGTGCCAGCAGCTCGGGACAGCTCATGAACACTGAAGCTTTCTTT
NA	TRBV13	TRBJ1-6	NA	CASSRGGAYNSPLHF	TGTGCCAGCAGCCGAGGGGGGGCGTATAATTCACCCCTCCACTTT
NA	TRBV30	TRBJ1-2	once	CAWRHNRAIGGYTF	TGTGCCTGGAGACACAACAGGGCTATCGGTGGCTACACCTTC
TRBD1	TRBV5-6	TRBJ1-4	NA	CASSLGGTDNEKLFF	TGTGCCAGCAGCTTGGGTGGGACAGACAATGAAAAACTGTTTTTT
TRBD1	TRBV5-5	TRBJ1-6	few	CASSERTGGGSPLHF	TGTGCCAGCAGCGAAAGGACAGGCGGCGGTTCACCCCTCCACTTT
NA	TRBV28	TRBJ1-5	NA	CASSPLRSAQHF	TGTGCCAGCAGCCCATTACGCTCGGCCCAGCATTTT
TRBD2	TRBV5-4	TRBJ2-7	NA	CASSKGLAGGTYEQYF	TGTGCCAGCAGCAAGGGACTAGCGGGAGGGACCTACGAGCAGTACTTC
NA	TRBV7-8	TRBJ1-5	NA	CASSFNRVANQPQHF	TGTGCCAGCAGCTTTAACAGGGTTGCCAATCAGCCCCAGCATTTT
NA	TRBV9	TRBJ2-3	NA	CASSAQYFTDTQYF	TGTGCCAGCAGCGCCCAATACTTCACAGATACGCAGTATTTT
TRBD1	TRBV9	TRBJ2-5	NA	CASSARTGMETQYF	TGTGCCAGCAGCGCCCGGACAGGAATGGAGACCCAGTACTTC
NA	TRBV9	TRBJ1-2	NA	CASSGGQYWDGYTF	TGTGCCAGCAGCGGCGGACAGTATTGGGATGGCTACACCTTC
NA	TRBV20-1	TRBJ1-2	NA	CSASRPGEIDGYTF	TGCAGTGCTAGTAGGCCGGGGGAGATCGATGGCTACACCTTC
TRBD2	TRBV6-4	TRBJ2-1	NA	CASRTSGGYFF	TGTGCCAGCAGGACTAGCGGGGGTTATTTCTTC
NA	TRBV12-3/TRBV12-4	TRBJ1-2	NA	CASSTGTNYGYTF	TGTGCCAGCAGTACCGGGACTAACTATGGCTACACCTTC
NA	TRBV5-6	TRBJ1-1	NA	CASSLGQANTEAFF	TGTGCCAGCAGCTTGGGGCAGGCCAACACTGAAGCTTTCTTT
TRBD1	TRBV5-4	TRBJ1-1	few	CASSAGQGSTEAFF	TGTGCCAGCAGCGCCGGACAGGGCTCGACTGAAGCTTTCTTT
NA	TRBV7-9	TRBJ2-6	NA	CASSPRQGFSGANVLTF	TGTGCCAGCAGCCCGAGGCAGGGGTTCTCTGGGGCCAACGTCCTGACTTTC
NA	TRBV11-3	TRBJ2-7	NA	CASSSGTEGEQYF	TGTGCCAGCAGCTCAGGTACCGAGGGAGAGCAGTACTTC
NA	TRBV4-1	TRBJ2-7	NA	CASSQEPPLAVSSYEQYF	TGCGCCAGCAGCCAAGAACCCCCCTTAGCGGTGAGCTCCTACGAGCAGTACTTC
NA	TRBV11-2	TRBJ2-7	NA	CASSARQAYEQYF	TGTGCCAGCAGCGCCCGACAGGCCTACGAGCAGTACTTC
NA	TRBV19	TRBJ2-1	NA	CASRRTYSYNEQFF	TGTGCCAGTAGAAGGACTTACTCCTACAATGAGCAGTTCTTC
NA	TRBV2	TRBJ2-4	NA	CASSPSTGKNIQYF	TGTGCCAGCAGTCCTAGTACAGGGAAAAACATTCAGTACTTC
TRBD1	TRBV19	TRBJ1-5	NA	CASSIGAGGGQPQHF	TGTGCCAGTAGTATTGGGGCAGGGGGCGGTCAGCCCCAGCATTTT
NA	TRBV20-1	TRBJ2-1	NA	CSANDRSRGNEQFF	TGCAGTGCTAATGACAGGTCCCGGGGCAATGAGCAGTTCTTC